This TCR beta chain was identified during a study of long-term antiretroviral therapy in people with HIV. Looking at the study overall: The study's earliest collections predate the 2015 immediate-ART recommendation by about a decade.

The assay used was immunoSEQ (version v3.0), run at survey level. Clones were read by immunoSEQ multiplex PCR, and TCRdb kept only the in-frame ones, dropping some. The profile shows fewer than 30,000 clones, about 86% of them singletons. Per the germline V gene, CDR1 is SGHNT and CDR2 is YYREEE (reference sequence). This CDR3 region has 16 residues. V trimming: 4 bases; J trimming: 5 bases; junction bases outside the gene matches: 10. The material was unsorted PBMCs, obtained at the start of antiretroviral therapy, before treatment. The TCR originated in a woman between 18 and 30 years old with HIV. This chain uses TRBV5-4 with TRBJ1-2; TRBD1 agrees at 11 bases. In nucleotides, the CDR3 is TGTGCCAGCAGCGCCGGGACAGGGGGGACGAGATATGGCTACACCTTC. Its translation is CASSAGTGGTRYGYTF.